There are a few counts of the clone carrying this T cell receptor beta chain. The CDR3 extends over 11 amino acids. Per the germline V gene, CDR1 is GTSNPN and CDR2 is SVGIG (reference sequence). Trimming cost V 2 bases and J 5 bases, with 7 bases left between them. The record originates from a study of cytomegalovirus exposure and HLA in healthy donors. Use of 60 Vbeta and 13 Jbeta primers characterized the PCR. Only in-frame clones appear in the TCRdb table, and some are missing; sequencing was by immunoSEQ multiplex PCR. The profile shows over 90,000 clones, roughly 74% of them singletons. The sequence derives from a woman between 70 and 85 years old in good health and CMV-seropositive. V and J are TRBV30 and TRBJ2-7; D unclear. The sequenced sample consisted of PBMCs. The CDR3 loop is CAWSRSDEQYF. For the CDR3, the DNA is TGTGCCTGGAGTCGTTCCGACGAGCAGTACTTC. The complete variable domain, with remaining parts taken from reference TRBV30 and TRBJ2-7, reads SQTIHQWPATLVQPVGSPLSLECTVEGTSNPNLYWYRQAAGRGLQLLFYSVGIGQISSEVPQNLSASRPQDRQFILSSKKLLLSDSGFYLCAWSRSDEQYFGPGTRLTVT.